This entry lists 15 T cell receptor beta chains sequenced from one sample in a study of cytotoxic CD8 clonotypes in ibrutinib-treated CLL. The assay was immunoSEQ multiplex PCR, and TCRdb's table has in-frame clones only and misses some. The table includes 52,000 or so clones, around four fifths detected once. The material was PBMCs, obtained after 24 months of ibrutinib treatment. These TCRs come from a human donor with chronic lymphocytic leukemia.

The chain has TRBV6-6 and TRBJ2-5; D is perhaps TRBD2 (5 bases). V dropped 6 bases and J dropped 0 bases, with 11 bases sitting between them. From germline, CDR1 is MNHNY and CDR2 SVGAGI (reference sequence). The length of the CDR3 is 14 residues. In DNA form, the CDR3 reads TGTGCCAGCAGGTTCCCCGGGGACCAAGAGACCCAGTACTTC. As protein: CASRFPGDQETQYF.

This clone was picked up a small number of times. The rearrangement links TRBV10-2 to TRBJ2-3; D remains unclear. Germline CDR1 is WSHSY and CDR2 is SAAADI. The V and J ends lost 6 bases and 5 bases respectively, with 6 bases between them. The CDR3 contains 11 residues. DNA of the CDR3: TGCGCCAGCAGGGAAGTAGATACGCAGTATTTT. It encodes CASREVDTQYF.

V usage is TRBV28 and J usage is TRBJ1-5; TRBD1 matches 9 bases. The germline gives CDR1 MDHEN, CDR2 SYDVKM. The CDR3 is made up of 15 amino acids. The ends lost 6 bases at V and 6 bases at J; junction bases unmatched: 9. This CDR3 reads CASREQGAYAQPQHF. The CDR3, as DNA: TGTGCCAGCAGGGAACAGGGGGCGTATGCTCAGCCCCAGCATTTT.

The rearrangement uses TRBV10-1 and TRBJ2-2; D unresolved. The V end lost 3 bases, the J end lost 2 bases, and 7 bases lay between the germline ends. The germline V gene encodes CDR1 WNHNN and CDR2 SYGVQD (reference sequence). The CDR3 sequence is 14 residues long. The chain's CDR3 is CASSESSNTGELFF. CDR3 sequence (DNA): TGCGCCAGCAGTGAATCCTCTAACACCGGGGAGCTGTTTTTT.

The chain employs TRBV5-4 and TRBJ2-7, with D possibly matching TRBD2 (5 bases). Germline loops: CDR1 SGHNT, CDR2 YYREEE (reference sequence). The length of the CDR3 is 12 residues. The V end lost 1 base, the J end lost 6 bases, and 8 bases lay between the germline ends. This chain's CDR3 is CASSLPSSEQYF. CDR3 nucleotide sequence: TGTGCCAGCAGCTTGCCTAGCTCCGAGCAGTACTTC. The whole variable domain, remainder taken from reference TRBV5-4 and TRBJ2-7, is ETGVTQSPTHLIKTRGQQVTLRCSSQSGHNTVSWYQQALGQGPQFIFQYYREEENGRGNFPPRFSGLQFPNYSSELNVNALELDDSALYLCASSLPSSEQYFGPGTRLTVT.

V usage is TRBV6-1 and J usage is TRBJ2-7; the D gene could be TRBD1 or TRBD2 (6 bases each). Germline V lookup: CDR1 MNHNS, CDR2 SASEGT. This CDR3 comprises 16 residues. V was trimmed by 3 bases and J by 7 bases, leaving 22 bases between them. In DNA, the CDR3 is TGTGCCAGCAGTGACAAAGTCGGGGGCACATCGGGAGAGCAGTACTTC. Translated: CASSDKVGGTSGEQYF.

V usage is TRBV7-2 and J usage is TRBJ1-5; tentatively, D is TRBD1 (6 bases). This CDR3 is 15 amino acids long. Trimming pared 5 bases from V and 4 bases from J, leaving 15 bases between. The germline V gene encodes CDR1 SGHTA and CDR2 FQGNSA. The CDR3 coding sequence is TGTGCCAGCAGCATAACAGGGAGGAGAAATCAGCCCCAGCATTTT. Encoded protein: CASSITGRRNQPQHF.

This chain joins TRBV25-1 and TRBJ2-2; D gene ambiguous. Germline V gives CDR1 MGHDK, CDR2 SYGVNS. V was trimmed by 10 bases and J by 0 bases, leaving 9 bases between them. This CDR3 contains 13 residues. The CDR3 nucleotides are TGTGCCACCCGTGGAGCGAACACCGGGGAGCTGTTTTTT. Protein sequence: CATRGANTGELFF.

The rearrangement uses TRBV7-2 and TRBJ1-3, with D unclear. This CDR3 contains 15 residues. Trimming took off 4 bases at V and 0 bases at J, with 10 bases between the two ends. Germline V gives CDR1 SGHTA, CDR2 FQGNSA. CDR3: CASSSNRGSGNTIYF. CDR3 nucleotide sequence: TGTGCCAGCAGCTCGAACAGAGGCTCTGGAAACACCATATATTTT.

This sequence joins TRBV15 and TRBJ2-3, with unresolved D. Germline loops: CDR1 LNHNV, CDR2 YYDKDF (reference sequence). V gave up 0 bases and J gave up 14 bases, with 9 bases separating them. CDR3 length: 11 amino acids. CDR3 loop: CATSRDGPLYF. Written as DNA, the CDR3 is TGTGCCACCAGCAGAGACGGACCCCTGTATTTT.

This clone was observed once. J is TRBJ1-2 and V is TRBV5-4; TRBD1 is a possible D gene (5 bases). Germline assignment: CDR1 SGHNT and CDR2 YYREEE (reference sequence). CDR3 length equals 14 residues. The germline V and J ends were trimmed by 5 bases and 2 bases, with 13 bases remaining between them. DNA for the CDR3: TGTGCCAGCAGTGGACAATCTGGGAACTATGGCTACACCTTC. This translates into CASSGQSGNYGYTF.

The J gene is TRBJ2-1, the V gene TRBV5-1, with 9 bases lining up with TRBD2. The CDR3 is 17 amino acids. Trimming cost V 3 bases and J 7 bases; bases outside gene matches: 14. CDR1 SGHRS and CDR2 YFSETQ come from the germline V gene. The DNA for the CDR3 is TGCGCCAGCAGCTCCCCGGGGGTAGCGGGAGTCGATAATGAGCAGTTCTTC. Residues: CASSSPGVAGVDNEQFF.

This chain connects TRBV12-5 to TRBJ2-5; 7 bases fit TRBD2. V shed 5 bases and J 9 bases; nucleotides not matched to a gene: 9. This CDR3 spans 13 amino acids. Germline CDR1 LGHNT, CDR2 FRNRAP. In DNA, the CDR3 is TGTGCTAGTGGTCCCCGGGAGGATGTGGCCCAGTACTTC. Its protein is CASGPREDVAQYF.

V and J are TRBV4-1 and TRBJ2-5; no clear D. Trimming shortened V by 1 base and J by 7 bases, and 19 bases separated the two germline ends. The CDR3 length is 16 residues. Looked up from germline, CDR1 is MGHRA and CDR2 is YSYEKL. CDR3 nucleotide sequence: TGCGCCAGCAGCCAAGCCCTGGGCACATCGGTAGGGACCCAGTACTTC. Protein: CASSQALGTSVGTQYF.

This chain connects TRBV5-4 to TRBJ2-7; either TRBD1 or TRBD2 may supply D (5 bases each). The CDR3 consists of 14 residues. V shed 4 bases and J shed 3 bases, with 14 bases lying between them. Germline V gene lookup returns CDR1 SGHNT and CDR2 YYREEE (reference sequence). The CDR3 nucleotides are TGTGCCAGCAGCCCCCGGGACGGATTCTACGAGCAGTACTTC. Protein product: CASSPRDGFYEQYF.